The rows below give T cell receptor beta chains drawn from one sample of a study of blood T cell repertoires in COVID-19. Produced via immunoSEQ multiplex PCR; TCRdb's table is partial and in-frame only. The table includes approximately 68,000 clones, 82% detected once. Sequencing used peripheral blood. These receptors were collected from a human donor in a cohort sampled during active COVID-19. CDR3s include the opening cysteine and the closing phenylalanine or tryptophan. D genes are given only for firm matches. Size is stated for part of the rows, as once, few or many counts, or as a class when the clone is expanded.

J | D | size | V | CDR3 | DNA
TRBJ1-1 | NA | NA | TRBV29-1 | CSANRQTTEAFF | TGCAGCGCAAACCGACAGACGACTGAAGCTTTCTTT
TRBJ1-1 | NA | once | TRBV7-2 | CASSQNTEAFF | TGTGCCAGCAGCCAAAACACTGAAGCTTTCTTT
TRBJ1-1 | NA | NA | TRBV2 | CASREDFQKAFF | TGTGCCAGCCGAGAGGATTTTCAAAAGGCTTTCTTT
TRBJ2-7 | NA | NA | TRBV9 | CASSVQTQGSEQYF | TGTGCCAGCAGCGTTCAAACTCAGGGGAGCGAGCAGTACTTC
TRBJ1-1 | NA | NA | TRBV7-6 | CASSLEGQNTEAFF | TGTGCCAGCAGCTTGGAGGGTCAGAACACTGAAGCTTTCTTT
TRBJ2-7 | TRBD1 | NA | TRBV6-5 | CATERGDRLYEQYF | TGTGCCACAGAAAGGGGGGACAGGCTCTACGAGCAGTACTTC
TRBJ2-7 | TRBD1 | NA | TRBV7-9 | CASSSGQGSYEQYF | TGTGCCAGCAGCTCAGGACAGGGATCCTACGAGCAGTACTTC
TRBJ1-3 | TRBD1 | NA | TRBV3-1/TRBV3-2 | CASSQDPFAGTDSGNTIYF | TGTGCCAGCAGCCAAGATCCATTCGCCGGGACAGACTCTGGAAACACCATATATTTT
TRBJ2-3 | TRBD2 | NA | TRBV7-2 | CASSLSGRSTDTQYF | TGTGCCAGCAGCTTGAGCGGGAGAAGCACAGATACGCAGTATTTT
TRBJ1-1 | NA | NA | TRBV5-4 | CASSLFRGTEAFF | TGTGCCAGCAGCTTGTTTCGGGGCACTGAAGCTTTCTTT
TRBJ1-4 | NA | NA | TRBV4-3 | CASSQGAGTNEKLFF | TGCGCCAGCAGCCAAGGAGCCGGGACTAATGAAAAACTGTTTTTT
TRBJ1-2 | TRBD1 | NA | TRBV29-1 | CSVKDRNYYGYTF | TGCAGCGTAAAGGACAGGAACTACTATGGCTACACCTTC
TRBJ1-1 | NA | NA | TRBV18 | CASSPLGDGGTTEAFF | TGTGCCAGCTCACCGTTGGGGGACGGGGGTACCACTGAAGCTTTCTTT
TRBJ2-7 | TRBD1 | NA | TRBV7-8 | CASSSPFRRDRGSYEQYF | TGTGCCAGCAGCTCCCCCTTCCGCCGGGACAGGGGTTCCTACGAGCAGTACTTC
TRBJ2-7 | TRBD2 | NA | TRBV6-1 | CASSEGLAARSYEQYF | TGTGCCAGCAGTGAAGGACTAGCGGCGCGGTCCTACGAGCAGTACTTC
TRBJ1-1 | TRBD1 | NA | TRBV6-1 | CASSDTGGWTEAFF | TGTGCCAGCAGTGACACAGGGGGCTGGACTGAAGCTTTCTTT
TRBJ2-3 | NA | once | TRBV7-2 | CASSFDSSSTDTQYF | TGTGCCAGCAGCTTCGACTCCTCTAGCACAGATACGCAGTATTTT
TRBJ1-5 | NA | few | TRBV7-9 | CASSSGVNQPQHF | TGTGCCAGCAGCTCAGGGGTGAATCAGCCCCAGCATTTT
TRBJ1-1 | NA | NA | TRBV2 | CASSDWVQGPNTEAFF | TGTGCCAGCAGTGATTGGGTACAGGGACCGAACACTGAAGCTTTCTTT
TRBJ2-1 | TRBD2 | once | TRBV7-8 | CASSLRSGTIGYNEQFF | TGTGCCAGCAGCTTACGAAGCGGGACTATAGGTTACAATGAGCAGTTCTTC
TRBJ1-6 | TRBD1 | NA | TRBV10-3 | CAISESDRATYNSPLHF | TGTGCCATCAGTGAGTCCGACAGGGCAACCTATAATTCACCCCTCCACTTT
TRBJ2-5 | TRBD2 | once | TRBV24-1 | CATSDATSGDLQETQYF | TGTGCCACCAGTGACGCCACTAGCGGGGACTTACAAGAGACCCAGTACTTC
TRBJ1-1 | NA | NA | TRBV6-5 | CASTRDTGNTEAFF | TGTGCCAGCACCAGGGACACAGGGAACACTGAAGCTTTCTTT
TRBJ2-7 | NA | NA | TRBV5-5 | CASSLLQVSYEQYF | TGTGCCAGCAGCTTATTACAGGTCTCCTACGAGCAGTACTTC
TRBJ2-3 | NA | NA | TRBV6-5 | CASSYSWVGAQYF | TGTGCCAGCAGTTACTCTTGGGTCGGGGCGCAGTATTTT
TRBJ1-1 | NA | NA | TRBV7-2 | CASSSISVTEAFF | TGTGCCAGCAGCTCTATCTCCGTGACTGAAGCTTTCTTT
TRBJ2-7 | TRBD2 | NA | TRBV10-3 | CAISEIAGEQYF | TGTGCCATCAGTGAGATAGCGGGGGAGCAGTACTTC
TRBJ1-1 | TRBD1 | NA | TRBV24-1 | CATSDATGGDTEAFF | TGTGCCACCAGTGATGCGACAGGGGGTGACACTGAAGCTTTCTTT
TRBJ2-7 | NA | NA | TRBV2 | CASSEALSYSGEQYF | TGTGCCAGCAGTGAAGCTCTTTCCTACTCGGGCGAGCAGTACTTC
TRBJ1-3 | NA | NA | TRBV3-1/TRBV3-2 | CASSQDFGGSSGNTIYF | TGTGCCAGCAGCCAAGATTTTGGGGGCAGTTCTGGAAACACCATATATTTT
TRBJ1-6 | NA | once | TRBV4-2 | CASSRGEGTTYNSPLHF | TGTGCCAGCAGCCGGGGGGAGGGGACCACCTATAATTCACCCCTCCACTTT
TRBJ1-2 | TRBD1 | NA | TRBV2 | CASRDGGTGGRPGYGYTF | TGTGCCAGCAGGGACGGCGGGACAGGGGGCCGCCCGGGGTATGGCTACACCTTC
TRBJ2-7 | NA | once | TRBV6-5 | CASSYSIYHEQYF | TGTGCCAGCAGTTACTCGATCTATCACGAGCAGTACTTC
TRBJ2-7 | NA | NA | TRBV10-3 | CAISVSGQVKEQYF | TGTGCCATCAGCGTCTCTGGGCAGGTGAAAGAGCAGTACTTC
TRBJ1-2 | NA | NA | TRBV7-9 | CASSNSGPQGSYTF | TGTGCCAGCAGCAATTCAGGGCCTCAAGGCAGCTACACCTTC
TRBJ2-3 | TRBD2 | NA | TRBV4-3 | CASSQEYRGVSTDTQYF | TGCGCCAGCAGCCAAGAGTATCGGGGGGTTAGCACAGATACGCAGTATTTT
TRBJ2-7 | NA | few | TRBV21-1 | CASSVADPYEQYF | TGTGCCAGCAGCGTAGCGGACCCCTACGAGCAGTACTTC
TRBJ1-4 | NA | NA | TRBV7-2 | CASSLVGRGWANEKLFF | TGTGCCAGCAGCTTAGTCGGCAGGGGCTGGGCTAATGAAAAACTGTTTTTT
TRBJ1-3 | NA | NA | TRBV4-2 | CASSQDLGLASGNTIYF | TGTGCCAGCAGCCAAGATCTAGGACTCGCCTCTGGAAACACCATATATTTT
TRBJ2-7 | NA | NA | TRBV3-1/TRBV3-2 | CASSQDPGQTIDF | TGTGCCAGCAGCCAAGATCCCGGACAGACCATTGACTTC
TRBJ1-4 | NA | NA | TRBV15 | CATSNHAGDQLEKLFF | TGTGCCACCAGCAACCACGCAGGGGATCAACTTGAAAAACTGTTTTTT
TRBJ2-6 | NA | NA | TRBV6-1 | CASSERGLISGANVLTF | TGTGCCAGCAGTGAAAGGGGACTCATCTCTGGGGCCAACGTCCTGACTTTC
TRBJ2-5 | NA | NA | TRBV3-1/TRBV3-2 | CASSQGREGETQYF | TGTGCCAGCAGCCAAGGACGTGAGGGAGAGACCCAGTACTTC
TRBJ1-6 | NA | NA | TRBV6-1 | CASSEAVTGGINSPLHF | TGTGCCAGCAGTGAAGCTGTTACGGGAGGAATTAATTCACCCCTCCACTTT
TRBJ1-1 | NA | NA | TRBV18 | CASSQIKQALGTEAFF | TGTGCCAGCTCACAAATAAAACAGGCTTTGGGCACTGAAGCTTTCTTT
TRBJ2-1 | TRBD1 | NA | TRBV5-6 | CASSRAGQGDNEQFF | TGTGCCAGCAGCAGGGCCGGACAGGGTGATAATGAGCAGTTCTTC
TRBJ1-2 | TRBD1 | NA | TRBV18 | CASSPGQGDIYGYTF | TGTGCCAGCTCACCAGGACAGGGGGATATCTATGGCTACACCTTC
TRBJ2-7 | NA | NA | TRBV15 | CATSREGATRSEQYF | TGTGCCACCAGCAGAGAAGGCGCGACTAGAAGCGAGCAGTACTTC
TRBJ1-5 | NA | NA | TRBV9 | CASSVNFPRRGFSNQPQHF | TGTGCCAGCAGCGTAAACTTCCCGCGACGAGGTTTTAGCAATCAGCCCCAGCATTTT
TRBJ2-7 | NA | few | TRBV11-2 | CASRELRAFREQYF | TGTGCCAGCAGGGAGCTGCGGGCGTTTCGGGAGCAGTACTTC